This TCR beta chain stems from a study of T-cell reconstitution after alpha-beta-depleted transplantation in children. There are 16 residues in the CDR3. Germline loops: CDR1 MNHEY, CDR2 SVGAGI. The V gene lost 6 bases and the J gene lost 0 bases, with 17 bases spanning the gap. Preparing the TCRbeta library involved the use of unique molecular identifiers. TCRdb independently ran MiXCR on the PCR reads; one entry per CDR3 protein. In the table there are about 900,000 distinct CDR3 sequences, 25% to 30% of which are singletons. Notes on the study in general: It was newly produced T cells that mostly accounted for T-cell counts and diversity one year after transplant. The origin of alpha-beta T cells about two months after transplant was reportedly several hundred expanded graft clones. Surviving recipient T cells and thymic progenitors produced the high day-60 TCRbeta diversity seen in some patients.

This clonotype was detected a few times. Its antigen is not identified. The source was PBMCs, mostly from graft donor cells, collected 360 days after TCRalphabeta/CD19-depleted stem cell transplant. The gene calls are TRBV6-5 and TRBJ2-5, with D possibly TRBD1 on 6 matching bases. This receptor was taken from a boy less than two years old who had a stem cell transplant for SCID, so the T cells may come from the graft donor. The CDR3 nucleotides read TGTGCCAGCAGGGTGGGGCAGGGGTTGTACCAAGAGACCCAGTACTTC. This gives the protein CASRVGQGLYQETQYF.